This TCR beta chain stems from a study of blood T cell repertoires in COVID-19. For the study at large: Samples of COVID-19 (acute and convalescent) were obtained from the United States, Italy and Spain. In each case, the material was cDNA or gDNA derived from T cells, B-cell-depleted T cells, or PBMCs.

The authors' processing: Amplification of reference gene primers provided the estimated nucleated cell counts. Some clones are missing from TCRdb's copy, which holds only in-frame ones; the method was immunoSEQ multiplex PCR. The V and J calls and the clone size are those of that table, but D and trimming were determined from the DNA. The sample includes over 300,000 clones, over 75% of them seen just once. The cohort comprised adults aged 18 to 89 years residing in about 25 US areas. Germline CDR1 reads SGHTA; CDR2 reads FQGNSA. This CDR3 has 18 amino acids. V was trimmed by 1 base and J by 0 bases, leaving 13 bases between them.

V and J are TRBV7-2 and TRBJ2-6, with D unclear. Sequencing was performed on PBMCs or T cells enriched from blood (not recorded which). The receptor was isolated from a man aged 30-40 years who had recovered from COVID-19. DNA of the CDR3: TGTGCCAGCAGCTTAGATTCAGAAACCCGCTCTGGGGCCAACGTCCTGACTTTC. Protein: CASSLDSETRSGANVLTF. Full variable domain (missing parts from reference TRBV7-2 and TRBJ2-6): GAGVSQSPSNKVTEKGKDVELRCDPISGHTALYWYRQSLGQGLEFLIYFQGNSAPDKSGLPSDRFSAERTGGSVSTLTIQRTQQEDSAVYLCASSLDSETRSGANVLTFGAGSRLTVL.